This note documents a single T cell receptor (beta chain) sequence. Its cognate antigen is unknown. The CDR3 sequence is 13 residues long. V dropped 4 bases and J dropped 5; count of bases not matched to a gene: 4. Germline V CDR1 and CDR2: LNHDA, SQIVND (reference sequence). The data originate from a study of chemoradiotherapy in HPV16-positive cancers. Study-level points and caveats: During treatment, candidate HPV-specific clones and E7-related motifs expanded in tumor. HPV-specific T cells were functionally defined from only a couple of HPV16-positive patients. For HPV16-positive patients, expanding HPV-responsive T cells associated with longer recurrence-free survival.

The protocol was immunoSEQ multiplex PCR, while the TCRdb copy is restricted to in-frame clones and leaves out a portion. The sample includes roughly 1,000 clones, over 75% of them seen just once. Over chemoradiotherapy, repertoires were sampled more than once. Sequenced material: tumor tissue, taken from a patient who underwent chemoradiotherapy. V and J are TRBV19 and TRBJ1-1; 7 nucleotides match TRBD1. The clonotype was recovered from a human donor with HPV-associated anogenital cancer. CDR3: CASSKRGLTEAFF. The CDR3 nucleotides are TGTGCCAGTAGTAAAAGGGGGCTTACTGAAGCTTTCTTT.